This entry features one T cell receptor beta chain sequence. The data were taken from a study of blood T cell repertoires in COVID-19. At the level of the study: Both acute and convalescent COVID-19 samples were obtained from the United States, Italy and Spain. Nucleic acid was either cDNA or gDNA, and it came from T cells, B-cell-depleted T cells, or PBMCs.

This CDR3 comprises 14 residues. Germline assignment: CDR1 SGHKS and CDR2 YYEKEE (reference sequence). Germline trimming cut 2 bases from V and 10 bases from J; bases unmatched to any gene: 6. Libraries were prepared by immunoSEQ multiplex PCR; TCRdb keeps only in-frame clonotypes and omits some of them. The data contain 200,000 to 250,000 clones, around 80% of them seen just once; the ten biggest clones take up about 4.5%. This sequence was found in a man younger than 40 with acute COVID-19. V usage is TRBV5-5 and J usage is TRBJ1-6; 7 bases are shared with TRBD1. The source material was PBMCs or T cells enriched from blood (not recorded which). CDR3 in DNA: TGTGCCAGCAGCTTCAGACAGGGAAGATCACCCCTCCACTTT. It encodes CASSFRQGRSPLHF. Complete variable domain (other parts from reference TRBV5-5 and TRBJ1-6): DAGVTQSPTHLIKTRGQQVTLRCSPISGHKSVSWYQQVLGQGPQFIFQYYEKEERGRGNFPDRFSARQFPNYSSELNVNALLLGDSALYLCASSFRQGRSPLHFGNGTRLTVT.